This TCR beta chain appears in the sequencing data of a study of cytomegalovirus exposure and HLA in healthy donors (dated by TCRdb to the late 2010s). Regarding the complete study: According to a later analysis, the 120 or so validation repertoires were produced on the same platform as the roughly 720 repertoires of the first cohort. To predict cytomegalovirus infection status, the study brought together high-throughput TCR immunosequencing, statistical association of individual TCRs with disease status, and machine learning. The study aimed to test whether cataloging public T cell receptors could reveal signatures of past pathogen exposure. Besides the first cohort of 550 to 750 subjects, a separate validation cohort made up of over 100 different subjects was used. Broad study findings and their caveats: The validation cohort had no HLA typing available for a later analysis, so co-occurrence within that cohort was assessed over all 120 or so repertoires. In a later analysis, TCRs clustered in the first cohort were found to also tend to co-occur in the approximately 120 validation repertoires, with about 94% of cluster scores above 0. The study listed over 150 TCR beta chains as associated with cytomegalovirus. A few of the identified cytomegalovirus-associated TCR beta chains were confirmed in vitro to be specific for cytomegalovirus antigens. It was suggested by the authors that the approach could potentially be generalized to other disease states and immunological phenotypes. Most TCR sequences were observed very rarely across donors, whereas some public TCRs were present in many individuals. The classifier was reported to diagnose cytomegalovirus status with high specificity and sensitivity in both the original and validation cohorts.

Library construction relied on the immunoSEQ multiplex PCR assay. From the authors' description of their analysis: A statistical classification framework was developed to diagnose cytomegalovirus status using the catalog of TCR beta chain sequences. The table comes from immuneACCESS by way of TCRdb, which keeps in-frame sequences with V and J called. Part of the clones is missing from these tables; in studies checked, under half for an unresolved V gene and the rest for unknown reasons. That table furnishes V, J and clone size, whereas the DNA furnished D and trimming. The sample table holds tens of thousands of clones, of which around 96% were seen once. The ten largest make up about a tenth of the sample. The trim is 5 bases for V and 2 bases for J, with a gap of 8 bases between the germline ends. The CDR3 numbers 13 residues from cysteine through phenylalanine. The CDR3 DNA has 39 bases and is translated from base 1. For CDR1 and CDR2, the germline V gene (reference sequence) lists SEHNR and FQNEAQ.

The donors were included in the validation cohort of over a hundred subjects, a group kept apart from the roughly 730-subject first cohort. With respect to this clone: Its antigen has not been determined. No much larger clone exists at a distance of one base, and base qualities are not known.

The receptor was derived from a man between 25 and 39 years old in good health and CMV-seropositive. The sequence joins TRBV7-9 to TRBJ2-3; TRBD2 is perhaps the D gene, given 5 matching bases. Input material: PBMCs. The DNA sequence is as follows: TGTGCCAGCAGCGGACTCCTCACAGATACGCAGTATTTT. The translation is CASSGLLTDTQYF.